The 23 T cell receptor beta chains below were found in one sample sequenced in a study of post-analysis software for immune sequencing data. cDNA libraries of TCR beta carried unique molecular identifiers. TCRdb re-called the PCR reads through MiXCR, storing one row per CDR3 protein. Of approximately 730,000 distinct CDR3 sequences listed, around 42% are singletons. Findings and limits, study-wide: In patients, about 5 TRBV segments were more frequent than in controls, with TRBV5-6, TRBV5-1 and TRBV20-1 among them.

What these receptors recognize is not known. Sequenced input: blood. Every receptor here comes from a girl between 5 and 17 years old with multiple sclerosis.

J is TRBJ2-3 and V is TRBV7-3; 10 bases are a match to TRBD1. V shed 2 bases and J 5 bases; nucleotides not matched to a gene: 4. This CDR3 contains 15 residues. Germline V gene sequence: CDR1 SGHTA, CDR2 FQGTGA. The DNA of the CDR3 is TGTGCCAGCAGCTTATTGGGACAGGGGAGAGATACGCAGTATTTT. Its protein is CASSLLGQGRDTQYF. Full variable domain (remainder filled in from reference TRBV7-3 and TRBJ2-3): GAGVSQTPSNKVTEKGKYVELRCDPISGHTALYWYRQSLGQGPEFLIYFQGTGAADDSGLPNDRFFAVRPEGSVSTLKIQRTERGDSAVYLCASSLLGQGRDTQYFGPGTRLTVL.

This clonotype was observed a few times. The rearrangement links TRBV6-5 to TRBJ2-7; 7 nucleotides align to TRBD1. The ends lost 7 bases at V and 2 bases at J; junction bases unmatched: 8. The CDR3 loop spans 14 amino acids. CDR1 is MNHEY, CDR2 SVGAGI, per germline. The CDR3 region has the DNA TGTGCCAGCACCGCACCCGACAGGGCCTACGAGCAGTACTTC. This translates into CASTAPDRAYEQYF.

The gene calls are TRBV15 and TRBJ1-2; D perhaps matches TRBD1 (5 bases). The CDR3 extends over 14 amino acids. The germline V and J ends were trimmed by 4 bases and 4 bases, with 13 bases remaining between them. Germline V gene data show CDR1 as LNHNV and CDR2 as YYDKDF (reference sequence). The CDR3 nucleotides are TGTGCCACCAGCAACAGCGGGGCGGGCTATGGCTACACCTTC. Its protein product is CATSNSGAGYGYTF.

The chain joins TRBV6-5 to TRBJ1-1; perhaps TRBD1 as D (5 bases). Trimming took off 3 bases at V and 6 bases at J, with 14 bases between the two ends. This CDR3 contains 14 residues. Germline lookup yields CDR1 MNHEY and CDR2 SVGAGI. The CDR3 spells CASSYRAGWSEAFF. The CDR3 DNA is TGTGCCAGCAGTTATCGGGCAGGGTGGTCTGAAGCTTTCTTT.

V and J are TRBV28 and TRBJ2-7; TRBD2 matches at 8 bases. Germline trimming cut 2 bases from V and 0 bases from J; bases unmatched to any gene: 9. CDR1 and CDR2 from the germline V gene are MDHEN and SYDVKM. The CDR3 length is 17 residues. CDR3 loop: CASSLELAGLSSYEQYF. DNA for the CDR3: TGTGCCAGCAGTTTAGAGTTAGCGGGGCTAAGCTCCTACGAGCAGTACTTC.

The rearrangement joins TRBV11-3 to TRBJ2-5, with a tentative D call TRBD1 (6 bases). The DNA end is a closer match to TRBJ2-7, so the J assignment may be wrong. The CDR3 consists of 12 residues. Germline V gene data show CDR1 as SGHNT and CDR2 as YENEEA. The CDR3 coding sequence is TGTGCCAGCACTAGGGGGAACTACGAGCAGTACTTC. Translation: CASTRGNYEQYF.

Comment on this clonotype: At one of its ends the junction is not consistent with the germline gene, which may arise from a read error. The chain has TRBV5-1 and TRBJ2-2; TRBD2 might be the D (5 bases). The germline CDR1 and CDR2 sequences are SGHRS and YFSETQ. The CDR3 consists of 15 residues. The CDR3 here is CASSLAGEITGERFF. Written as DNA, the CDR3 is TGCGCCAGCAGCTTGGCCGGGGAAATCACCGGGGAGCGGTTTTTT.

The CDR3 is CASSLAGAIQETQYF. For the CDR3, the DNA is TGTGCCAGCAGCTTAGCGGGCGCGATCCAAGAGACCCAGTACTTC. The V call is TRBV7-2, the J call TRBJ2-5; no reliable D call. Germline CDR1 is SGHTA and CDR2 is FQGNSA. V was pared by 0 bases and J by 1 base, with 9 bases between. The CDR3 length is 15 residues.

This clonotype was counted ten times or more. The V call is TRBV12-5, the J call TRBJ2-1; TRBD2 matches 7 bases. V lost 2 bases to trimming and J lost 8 bases; unmatched junction nucleotides: 9. The length of the CDR3 is 15 residues. Per the germline V gene, CDR1 is LGHNT and CDR2 is FRNRAP. The CDR3 DNA sequence: TGTGCTAGTGGTTTGAGTAGCGGGTTAGTCGATGAGCAGTTCTTC. Protein: CASGLSSGLVDEQFF. Full variable domain (missing parts from reference TRBV12-5 and TRBJ2-1): DARVTQTPRHKVTEMGQEVTMRCQPILGHNTVFWYRQTMMQGLELLAYFRNRAPLDDSGMPKDRFSAEMPDATLATLKIQPSEPRDSAVYFCASGLSSGLVDEQFFGPGTRLTVL.

This clonotype showed up just a few times. This chain connects TRBV24-1 to TRBJ2-1; 14 bases map to TRBD2. The CDR3 is 14 residues long. The V segment lost 7 bases and the J segment 8 bases; nucleotides outside the gene matches: 3. Germline lookup yields CDR1 KGHDR and CDR2 SFDVKD. The CDR3 sequence: CATRGLAGGDEQFF. CDR3 bases: TGTGCCACCAGAGGACTAGCGGGAGGCGATGAGCAGTTCTTC.

The chain employs TRBV28 and TRBJ1-5; D gene ambiguous. The CDR3 spans 16 residues. Trimming removed 5 bases from V and 7 bases from J, with 21 bases in between. CDR1 is MDHEN, CDR2 SYDVKM, per germline. The CDR3 here is CASSPYLRAAFQPQHF. CDR3 nucleotides: TGTGCCAGCAGTCCTTATCTCCGGGCCGCGTTCCAGCCCCAGCATTTT. Variable domain in full (rest from reference TRBV28 and TRBJ1-5): DVKVTQSSRYLVKRTGEKVFLECVQDMDHENMFWYRQDPGLGLRLIYFSYDVKMKEKGDIPEGYSVSREKKERFSLILESASTNQTSMYLCASSPYLRAAFQPQHFGDGTRLSIL.

The genes are TRBV7-9 and TRBJ2-3; TRBD1 aligns across 9 bases. Per the germline V gene, CDR1 is SEHNR and CDR2 is FQNEAQ (reference sequence). This CDR3 is 15 amino acids long. J gave up 2 bases and V 5 bases, and 5 bases lay outside the gene matches. The CDR3 nucleotides read TGTGCCAGCAGCCCAGGACAGGGGTACACAGATACGCAGTATTTT. This gives the protein CASSPGQGYTDTQYF. The variable domain in full, with the rest retrieved from reference TRBV7-9 and TRBJ2-3, is DTGVSQNPRHKITKRGQNVTFRCDPISEHNRLYWYRQTLGQGPEFLTYFQNEAQLEKSRLLSDRFSAERPKGSFSTLEIQRTEQGDSAMYLCASSPGQGYTDTQYFGPGTRLTVL.

The rearrangement uses TRBV10-3 and TRBJ2-1; TRBD1 or TRBD2 may be the D gene (5 bases each). V was clipped by 6 bases and J by 8 bases, with 11 bases between them. The germline V gene has CDR1 ENHRY and CDR2 SYGVKD. The CDR3 has 12 amino acids. The CDR3 here is CAISPGPYEQFF. DNA of the CDR3: TGTGCCATCAGCCCGGGACCCTATGAGCAGTTCTTC.

The gene calls are TRBV7-9 and TRBJ2-1; D remains unclear. V lost 6 bases and J 8 bases, leaving 14 bases between the germline ends. Germline V gives CDR1 SEHNR, CDR2 FQNEAQ (reference sequence). This CDR3 has 13 amino acids. CDR3 bases: TGTGCCAGCAGGCCGCCTAGTAGTCATGAGCAGTTCTTC. This encodes CASRPPSSHEQFF.

This clonotype was seen only a few times. The chain uses TRBV4-1 and TRBJ2-7; possible D gene TRBD2, 5 bases. There are 14 residues in the CDR3. V dropped 8 bases and J dropped 1 base, with 15 bases sitting between them. Germline V CDR1 and CDR2: MGHRA, YSYEKL. DNA for the CDR3: TGCGCCAGCGGCCTGGGAGCCCCTTCCTACGAGCAGTACTTC. Translated: CASGLGAPSYEQYF.

The CDR3 sequence: CSAMGTSGRRGQETQYF. DNA of the CDR3: TGCAGCGCCATGGGGACTAGCGGGAGGAGGGGGCAAGAGACCCAGTACTTC. This rearrangement joins TRBV20-1 to TRBJ2-5; 15 bases fit TRBD2. Germline CDR1 and CDR2: DFQATT and SNEGSKA (reference sequence). CDR3 length equals 17 residues.

The chain has TRBV5-1 and TRBJ2-7; 8 nucleotides match TRBD1. With 0 bases clipped from V and 2 bases from J, the junction kept 4 bases outside the gene matches. Germline V gives CDR1 SGHRS, CDR2 YFSETQ. The CDR3 sequence is 15 residues long. DNA of the CDR3: TGCGCCAGCAGCTTGGGGAGGACAGGGACCTACGAGCAGTACTTC. Protein sequence: CASSLGRTGTYEQYF.

This rearrangement joins TRBV29-1 to TRBJ1-1; unclear D gene. The V end lost 6 bases, the J end lost 8 bases, and 19 bases lay between the germline ends. CDR1 is SQVTM and CDR2 is ANQGSEA in the germline V gene. The CDR3 is 13 amino acids. CDR3 region: CSVLRPSASEAFF. The CDR3 nucleotides read TGCAGCGTCCTCCGGCCCAGCGCCAGCGAAGCTTTCTTT.

V usage is TRBV7-3 and J usage is TRBJ2-3; 14 bases are a match to TRBD2. The V gene end was trimmed by 2 bases and the J gene end by 4 bases; junction bases not matched to a gene: 5. CDR1 is SGHTA, CDR2 FQGTGA, per germline. This CDR3 comprises 17 residues. CDR3 region: CASSLVGTSGSADTQYF. The CDR3 nucleotides are TGTGCCAGCAGCTTAGTCGGGACTAGCGGGAGCGCAGATACGCAGTATTTT.

With regard to this clonotype: Compared with germline, one end of the junction differs, possibly owing to a read error. The V and J genes are TRBV7-9 and TRBJ1-6; D not resolved. Germline assignment: CDR1 SEHNR and CDR2 FQNEAQ (reference sequence). There are 15 residues in the CDR3. The CDR3 sequence is CTSSLGAGRATPLHF. In DNA, the CDR3 is TGTACCAGCAGCTTAGGAGCCGGAAGGGCGACACCCCTCCACTTT.

The V gene is TRBV6-4, the J gene TRBJ2-5; 9 bases are a match to TRBD2. The CDR3 runs 16 residues. V shed 10 bases, J shed 2 bases, and the junction held 14 bases outside the gene matches. Germline V lookup: CDR1 MRHNA, CDR2 SNTAGT. CDR3 sequence: CATPRPSGEFQETQYF. As DNA, the CDR3 is TGTGCCACCCCTCGGCCTAGCGGGGAGTTTCAAGAGACCCAGTACTTC.

This chain uses TRBV6-5 with TRBJ2-1; D possibly corresponds to TRBD1 (6 bases). This CDR3 region has 13 residues. Germline values: CDR1 MNHEY, CDR2 SVGAGI. Trimming cost V 9 bases and J 7 bases, with 16 bases left between them. CDR3 bases: TGTGCCAGTCGACTGGGGGCCGGGAATGAGCAGTTCTTC. Protein sequence: CASRLGAGNEQFF.

This clonotype was recorded a few times. The V and J genes are TRBV29-1 and TRBJ2-5; D is undetermined. V lost 1 base and J 4 bases, leaving 16 bases between the germline ends. CDR1 is SQVTM and CDR2 is ANQGSEA in the germline V gene. The CDR3 extends over 15 amino acids. The DNA for the CDR3 is TGCAGCGTTGAAGCCCGGGCTGTTATTGGAGAGACCCAGTACTTC. Translation: CSVEARAVIGETQYF.